This TCR beta chain originates from a study of radiotherapy plus CTLA-4 blockade in lung cancer. For the study at large: Objective responses were recorded in roughly 17% of patients, with disease control recorded in around 30%. General study points: Expansion in blood of tumor-derived TCR clones was seen after radiotherapy plus ipilimumab.

The germline CDR1 and CDR2 sequences are MNHEY and SMNVEV (reference sequence). CDR3 length: 13 amino acids. V lost 2 bases and J lost 11, with 15 bases in between. Sequenced by immunoSEQ multiplex PCR; TCRdb stores in-frame clones only, minus some. The sample has about 47,000 clones; approximately 76% are singletons. Turning to this clone: Its target is not known.

Material: peripheral blood, obtained from a patient treated with radiotherapy plus ipilimumab. The sequence was collected from a human donor with non-small cell lung cancer who had stable disease on radiotherapy plus ipilimumab. J is TRBJ1-1 and V is TRBV27; maybe TRBD1 (5 bases). In DNA form, the CDR3 reads TGTGCCAGCAGTTTAAGAGGGGAGGTAGAGGCTTTCTTT. It yields the protein CASSLRGEVEAFF.